The 21 T cell receptor beta chains below come from one sample, sequenced in a study of Graves' ophthalmopathy and Graves' hyperthyroidism. Amplification of the TCR beta CDR3 regions used RNA transcripts (as template). HTBI-primed first-round RT-PCR preceded second-round multiplex PCR. Each CDR3 protein is one row after TCRdb ran MiXCR on the multiplex PCR reads. The repertoire holds some 350,000 distinct CDR3 sequences, with roughly a sixth as singletons. Sequencing was performed on peripheral blood. These receptors were collected from an adult woman with stable Graves' hyperthyroidism.

This clonotype was counted at least ten times. The chain joins TRBV20-1 to TRBJ2-5, with D unclear. The CDR3 covers 11 residues. Trimming pared 4 bases from V and 3 bases from J, leaving 6 bases between. The germline CDR1 and CDR2 sequences are DFQATT and SNEGSKA (reference sequence). The chain's CDR3 is CSAIGEETQYF. For the CDR3, the DNA is TGCAGTGCTATTGGGGAAGAGACCCAGTACTTC.

The V call is TRBV20-1, the J call TRBJ2-7; D not certain. Looked up from germline, CDR1 is DFQATT and CDR2 is SNEGSKA (reference sequence). V gave up 3 bases and J gave up 4 bases, with 16 bases separating them. This CDR3 spans 14 amino acids. CDR3 sequence reads: CSARRRFRGYEQYF. As DNA, the CDR3 is TGCAGTGCTAGGCGCAGGTTCCGAGGATACGAGCAGTACTTC.

This sequence joins TRBV29-1 and TRBJ1-1; unclear D gene. Trimming shortened V by 6 bases and J by 0 bases, and 14 bases separated the two germline ends. CDR3 length equals 14 residues. Per the germline V gene, CDR1 is SQVTM and CDR2 is ANQGSEA. The CDR3 loop is CSVAGFLVNTEAFF. The CDR3 region has the DNA TGCAGCGTCGCTGGATTCCTCGTGAACACTGAAGCTTTCTTT.

This clonotype was found many times. A much larger clone is a single base away; this may be a read error. The gene calls are TRBV12-3 or TRBV12-4 and TRBJ1-2; D is possibly TRBD1 (5 bases). The CDR3 covers 13 residues. The CDR3 loop is CASGLAAGSGYTF. The CDR3 nucleotides read TGTGCCAGCGGTTTAGCTGCAGGGAGCGGCTACACCTTC.

At least ten counts were recorded for this clonotype. The rearrangement links TRBV6-1 to TRBJ2-2, with D possibly being TRBD2 (5 bases). The CDR3 extends over 13 amino acids. The V and J ends lost 3 bases and 6 bases respectively, with 8 bases between them. CDR1 is MNHNS and CDR2 is SASEGT in the germline V gene. In DNA, the CDR3 is TGTGCCAGCAGTGAGCAGGAGGCCGGGGAGCTGTTTTTT. Residues: CASSEQEAGELFF.

The table lists this clonotype with many counts. V and J are TRBV2 and TRBJ1-1; the match to TRBD1 covers 11 bases. J was trimmed by 5 bases and V by 9 bases; bases with no gene match: 8. CDR1 and CDR2 (germline): SNHLY, FYNNEI. The CDR3 runs 14 residues. The CDR3 sequence: CARDMDRGPTEAFF. The CDR3 nucleotides read TGTGCCAGGGATATGGACAGGGGGCCTACTGAAGCTTTCTTT.

This clonotype was seen ten or more times. The chain's CDR3 is CASSVGSIPGTGELFF. The CDR3 coding sequence is TGTGCCAGCAGCGTAGGCTCAATCCCGGGGACCGGGGAGCTGTTTTTT. The chain is built from TRBV9 and TRBJ2-2; D might be TRBD2 (5 bases). Germline values: CDR1 SGDLS, CDR2 YYNGEE. The V and J ends lost 0 bases and 5 bases respectively, with 14 bases between them. The CDR3 consists of 16 residues.

This clonotype has a handful of counts. The V gene is TRBV18, the J gene TRBJ2-7, with D possibly TRBD2 on 6 matching bases. This CDR3 is built from 14 residues. V lost 0 bases, J lost 0 bases, and 6 bases lay in between. Germline CDR1 and CDR2: KGHSH and LQKENI. Written as DNA, the CDR3 is TGTGCCAGCTCACCACCGGAGGGCTCCTACGAGCAGTACTTC. This gives the protein CASSPPEGSYEQYF.

This clonotype came up many times. V gene TRBV7-9 combines with J gene TRBJ1-5; D may be TRBD1 (6 bases). This CDR3 spans 14 amino acids. Trimming shortened V by 3 bases and J by 6 bases, and 12 bases separated the two germline ends. CDR1 and CDR2 (germline): SEHNR, FQNEAQ (reference sequence). CDR3 DNA: TGTGCCAGCAGCTTTACGGGGGCAAGTCAGCCCCAGCATTTT. Amino acid sequence: CASSFTGASQPQHF. The full variable domain, rest sourced from reference TRBV7-9 and TRBJ1-5, is DTGVSQNPRHKITKRGQNVTFRCDPISEHNRLYWYRQTLGQGPEFLTYFQNEAQLEKSRLLSDRFSAERPKGSFSTLEIQRTEQGDSAMYLCASSFTGASQPQHFGDGTRLSIL.

Here the CDR3 reads CAWRGGGSGNSPLHF. The DNA of the CDR3 is TGTGCCTGGAGGGGGGGTGGCAGTGGGAATTCACCCCTCCACTTT. The rearrangement links TRBV30 to TRBJ1-6, with D perhaps TRBD1 (5 bases). This CDR3 is 15 amino acids long. The ends were cut back, 3 bases at V and 7 bases at J, with 16 bases in the middle. Per germline, CDR1 GTSNPN and CDR2 SVGIG (reference sequence).

The table lists this clonotype with many counts. The V and J genes are TRBV27 and TRBJ1-5; 8 bases agree with TRBD1. V dropped 5 bases and J dropped 10; count of bases not matched to a gene: 10. The germline gives CDR1 MNHEY, CDR2 SMNVEV (reference sequence). This CDR3 comprises 14 residues. CDR3 nucleotides: TGTGCCAGCAGTATGGACAGGGCGTCTCACCCCCAGCATTTT. Its protein is CASSMDRASHPQHF.

This clonotype was seen repeatedly, ten times or more. The V call is TRBV29-1, the J call TRBJ2-5, with 9 bases fitting TRBD1. This CDR3 is built from 15 residues. V lost 4 bases to trimming and J lost 1 base; unmatched junction nucleotides: 7. CDR1 is SQVTM and CDR2 is ANQGSEA in the germline V gene. The CDR3 spells CSVAGQGLSQETQYF. The CDR3, as DNA: TGCAGCGTTGCAGGACAGGGGTTATCCCAAGAGACCCAGTACTTC.

In its sample, this clonotype was seen many times. The J gene is TRBJ2-5, the V gene TRBV28, with D perhaps matching TRBD2 (5 bases). In germline, CDR1 is MDHEN, CDR2 SYDVKM. This CDR3 has 13 amino acids. Trimming removed 7 bases at V and 10 bases at J, with 19 bases between. CDR3 region: CASTTDRVRDQYF. DNA of the CDR3: TGTGCCAGCACCACGGACCGGGTACGGGACCAGTACTTC. Filled out from reference TRBV28 and TRBJ2-5, the complete variable domain reads DVKVTQSSRYLVKRTGEKVFLECVQDMDHENMFWYRQDPGLGLRLIYFSYDVKMKEKGDIPEGYSVSREKKERFSLILESASTNQTSMYLCASTTDRVRDQYFGPGTRLLVL.

This clonotype was counted at least ten times. The CDR3, as DNA: TGTGCCAGCACTGACTCCAACTACGAGCAGTACTTC. Translated, it gives CASTDSNYEQYF. This chain joins TRBV28 and TRBJ2-7; D unclear. The germline V and J ends were trimmed by 7 bases and 3 bases, with 10 bases remaining between them. The CDR3 loop spans 12 amino acids. The germline V gene has CDR1 MDHEN and CDR2 SYDVKM.

This clonotype was counted at least ten times. A much larger clonotype is one base distant, so this may be a read error. The J gene is TRBJ2-7, the V gene TRBV7-9; 9 bases are shared with TRBD1. J gave up 6 bases and V 1 base, and 1 base lay outside the gene matches. The CDR3 consists of 13 residues. The V gene's germline CDR1 is SEHNR and CDR2 FQNEAQ (reference sequence). CDR3 in DNA: TGTGCCAGCAGCTTAGGGACAGGGGCCGAGCAGTACTTC. Its protein product is CASSLGTGAEQYF.

This clonotype has a count of ten or more. The rearrangement joins TRBV2 to TRBJ2-7; 8 positions agree with TRBD1. The CDR3 runs 16 residues. Losses at the gene ends were 5 bases for V and 4 bases for J; bases not matched to a gene: 13. Germline loops: CDR1 SNHLY, CDR2 FYNNEI. CDR3 region: CASSTGTGQRKYEQYF. CDR3 DNA: TGTGCCAGCAGTACCGGGACAGGCCAGCGAAAATACGAGCAGTACTTC.

Ten or more counts support this clonotype. The chain uses TRBV13 and TRBJ2-5, with 10 bases matching TRBD1. This CDR3 contains 15 residues. Germline V gene data show CDR1 as PRHDT and CDR2 as FYEKMQ (reference sequence). The J segment lost 2 bases and the V segment lost 5 bases, leaving 5 bases of the junction unmatched. The CDR3 DNA reads TGTGCCAGCAGCGCCCGGGACAGGGGTCAAGAGACCCAGTACTTC. The encoded protein is CASSARDRGQETQYF.

This clonotype has just a few counts. The chain couples TRBV19 to TRBJ1-5; D is uncertain. This CDR3 comprises 15 residues. Trimming removed 3 bases from V and 4 bases from J, with 13 bases in between. Germline V gene sequence: CDR1 LNHDA, CDR2 SQIVND (reference sequence). CDR3 protein: CASSISIYKNQPQHF. The CDR3 DNA sequence: TGTGCCAGTAGTATCTCTATATACAAAAATCAGCCCCAGCATTTT.

This clonotype has ten or more counts. The chain joins TRBV6-5 to TRBJ2-5, with 11 bases matching TRBD2. Trimming took 6 bases from V and 2 from J; bases not matched to a gene: 5. The CDR3 totals 15 residues. CDR1 is MNHEY, CDR2 SVGAGI, per germline. CDR3 coding DNA: TGTGCCAGCAGACTAGCGGGAGCAGGACAAGAGACCCAGTACTTC. It is translated as CASRLAGAGQETQYF.

At least ten counts were recorded for this clonotype. V usage is TRBV6-1 and J usage is TRBJ2-7; tentatively, D is TRBD1 or TRBD2 (5 bases each). Between the trimmed V and J ends, which lost 5 bases and 7 bases, there was a span of 15 bases. The CDR3 has 13 residues. CDR1 and CDR2 (germline): MNHNS, SASEGT. DNA of the CDR3: TGTGCCAGCAGTCCCAGCCGGGGCGGGGAGCAGTACTTC. This translates into CASSPSRGGEQYF.

Regarding this clonotype: This sequence may be a read error, since a much larger clone differs from it by one base. V and J are TRBV20-1 and TRBJ2-7; D is uncertain. The V gene lost 0 bases and the J gene lost 4 bases, with 7 bases spanning the gap. Germline V gene data show CDR1 as DFQATT and CDR2 as SNEGSKA (reference sequence). CDR3 size: 12 residues. The CDR3 sequence is CSAREQSYEQYF. The CDR3 DNA reads as TGCAGTGCTAGAGAGCAGAGTTACGAGCAGTACTTC.